This T cell receptor (beta chain) was profiled in a study of blood T cell repertoires in COVID-19 (dated by TCRdb to 2018 to 2020). Broadly, across the study: Samples covering the acute and convalescent phases of COVID-19 were provided by collaborators in the United States, Italy and Spain. The material from the prospective study consisted of cDNA or gDNA derived from T cells, B-cell-depleted T cells, or PBMCs. The repertoires were released in a freely available public database meant as a resource for research on the immune response to SARS-CoV-2. The samples were drawn from the first 160 participants of the ongoing ImmuneRACE study and from 1,200 or so subjects provided by 6 global collaborators. Subjects who had been exposed to COVID-19, were actively infected with it, or had recovered from it provided the deeply sampled blood TCRbeta repertoires that made up the dataset. A de-identified subject ID, COVID-19 status, age in years and sex were almost always included in the sample metadata. Where HLA class I and class II types were available, the types were taken from metadata supplied by the sample provider, not from assay-based typing. The investigation overall reported the following: The quantity of clinical and demographic metadata differed by source and by participant and was supplied without curation.

A note on this clone: The antigen it binds to is not known. At one of its ends the junction is not consistent with the germline gene, which may arise from a read error.

TCRbeta CDR3 regions were amplified from genomic DNA by means of the immunoSEQ Assay, a bias-controlled multiplex PCR. In the paper's pipeline: The number of nucleated cells in each sample was estimated by amplification of reference gene primers within the assay. To quantify the absolute abundance of each unique TCRbeta CDR3 rearrangement, sequence reads were collapsed and filtered. Productive Simpson clonality was computed per sample as the square root of Simpson's diversity index over productive rearrangements. TCRdb re-hosts the immuneACCESS table, in-frame sequences only. Its copies lack some clones; in the studies checked, an unresolved V gene accounts for under half of them, and the cause for the rest is not known. D and trimming come from the DNA, and the V and J calls and clone size come from that table. Counted in this sample were roughly 200,000 clones; more than 70% of them appeared once. Clones ranked in the top ten supply less than 9% of the sample.

Each collaborating institution followed its own protocols to collect whole blood in K2EDTA tubes. For TCRbeta analysis, collaborators shipped samples in one of three forms: frozen whole blood, isolated PBMCs, or DNA extracted from either of those sample types. This receptor was taken from a woman between 55 and 75 years old with acute or convalescent COVID-19. Sequencing input: peripheral blood.

The CDR3 region has the sequence CASTLQGAQGYTF. The nucleotide sequence is TGTGCCAGCACCTTGCAGGGGGCGCAAGGCTACACCTTC. The chain is made from TRBV5-6 and TRBJ1-2, with TRBD1 identical over 8 junction bases. Counted from cysteine to phenylalanine, this CDR3 has 13 amino acids. Only CDR3 DNA remains: 39 bases, in frame from the first base. Taken from the germline V gene, the CDR1 and CDR2 loops are SGHDT and YYEEEE.